The rows below give T cell receptor beta chains drawn from one sample of a study of intratumoral heterogeneity in liver cancer. Some clones are missing from TCRdb's copy, which holds only in-frame ones; the method was immunoSEQ multiplex PCR. The sample contains around 5,900 clones, 68% of which appear only once. Sequenced material: tumor-adjacent normal tissue, taken before any cancer treatment. These receptors were taken from a man between 65 and 85 years old with hepatocellular carcinoma. Each CDR3 is given with its conserved first and last residue. D genes are given only for firm matches. Some rows mark clone size as missing; the rest say once, few, many or name a class of expanded clone.

size	V	D	J	DNA	CDR3
NA	TRBV12-5	NA	TRBJ2-5	TGTGCTAGTGGACCAGGACAGTACCAAGAGACCCAGTACTTC	CASGPGQYQETQYF
NA	TRBV18	TRBD1	TRBJ1-4	TGTGCCAGCTCACCGGACAGGGAAATCCCCGGTGAAAAACTGTTTTTT	CASSPDREIPGEKLFF
NA	TRBV27	NA	TRBJ2-5	TGTGCCAGCATGTGGTGGGAAGAGACCCAGTACTTC	CASMWWEETQYF
NA	TRBV18	TRBD1	TRBJ1-2	TGTGCCAGCTCACCACCGGCTGGCAGGGGGCCTTTCTATGGCTACACCTTC	CASSPPAGRGPFYGYTF
few	TRBV9	NA	TRBJ2-2	TGTGCCAGCAGCCGGGTGGGACACGGGGCCGGGGAGCTGTTTTTT	CASSRVGHGAGELFF
medium-sized	TRBV7-6	NA	TRBJ2-1	TGTGCCAGCAGCTTACAGGGAGTCTACAATGAGCAGTTCTTC	CASSLQGVYNEQFF
few	TRBV29-1	NA	TRBJ1-2	TGCAGCGTTGGGGGGCCGGGGGACTATGGCTACACCTTC	CSVGGPGDYGYTF
NA	TRBV2	NA	TRBJ2-7	TGTGCCAGTGGGGGGTACGAGCAGTACTTC	CASGGYEQYF
NA	TRBV9	NA	TRBJ1-4	TGTGCCAGCAGCTTATCAGGGGCTGGGAATGAAAAACTGTTTTTT	CASSLSGAGNEKLFF
once	TRBV11-2	NA	TRBJ2-3	TGTGCCAGCAGCTCCGGAGATACGCAGTATTTT	CASSSGDTQYF
NA	TRBV9	TRBD2	TRBJ2-1	TGTGCCAGCAGCGTTACTAGCGGGGGCTATGAGCAGTTCTTC	CASSVTSGGYEQFF
NA	TRBV19	NA	TRBJ1-2	TGTGCCAGTAGTACCGACAGGAGGTATGGCTACACCTTC	CASSTDRRYGYTF
NA	TRBV18	NA	TRBJ2-3	TGTGCCAGCTCACCCGAGACAGTTTTTAGCACAGATACGCAGTATTTT	CASSPETVFSTDTQYF
NA	TRBV28	TRBD2	TRBJ2-3	TGTGCCAGCAGCTTCCCGCTAGCGGGGGGGAAAGATACGCAGTATTTT	CASSFPLAGGKDTQYF
NA	TRBV5-6	TRBD1	TRBJ1-2	TGTGCCAGCAGTACCCGGGACAGAATCGTCGGCTATGGCTACACCTTC	CASSTRDRIVGYGYTF
medium-sized	TRBV7-2	TRBD1	TRBJ1-2	TGTGCCAGCAGCAACGGACAGGGGTTCTATGGCTACACCTTC	CASSNGQGFYGYTF
once	TRBV7-9	NA	TRBJ1-3	TGTGCCAGCAGCTCGGGACTCTACGGAAACACCATATATTTT	CASSSGLYGNTIYF
NA	TRBV19	NA	TRBJ1-6	TGTGCCAGTAGTAAAATACAGGGATCCTATAATTCACCCCTCCACTTT	CASSKIQGSYNSPLHF
few	TRBV15	NA	TRBJ2-7	TGTGCCACCAGAAAGAGGGGCGGACAGTCCTACGAGCAGTACTTC	CATRKRGGQSYEQYF
NA	TRBV4-3	NA	TRBJ2-1	TGCGCCAGCAGCCAGACTAGTAGGGGGGGCAATGAGCAGTTCTTC	CASSQTSRGGNEQFF
once	TRBV5-4	TRBD2	TRBJ2-7	TGTGCCAGCAGCTTAGTAGGGAGCGGGGCCTACGAGCAGTACTTC	CASSLVGSGAYEQYF
NA	TRBV6-5	NA	TRBJ1-5	TGTGCCAGCTCCATCGGGCACCCGAGCAATCAGCCCCAGCATTTT	CASSIGHPSNQPQHF
NA	TRBV24-1	TRBD1	TRBJ2-2	TGTGCCACCAGTGATACAGGACAGGGAGACACCGGGGAGCTGTTTTTT	CATSDTGQGDTGELFF